One sample yielded the 27 T cell receptor beta chains listed below, sequenced in a study of T cell repertoires in cytomegalovirus infection (dated by TCRdb to about 2019). This sample was sequenced with an Illumina HiSeq 1500. TCRdb trimmed the raw reads at Q25, called clones with MiXCR and kept productive beta chains. Rows merge per CDR3 protein into single entries with the most common DNA and genes. Here the sample has fewer than 350,000 distinct CDR3 sequences; 9.5% occur a single time. The ten top clones hold about 3.9% of the sample. Source material: PBMCs. The receptor set was obtained from a human donor in good health (CMV status not recorded). Some clones in this sample may be carry-over from other donors' samples.

The DNA for the CDR3 is TGTGCCAGTAGTATAGACGGCGGGATCTCCTACAATGAGCAGTTCTTC. It codes for CASSIDGGISYNEQFF. The V and J genes are TRBV19 and TRBJ2-1, with D perhaps TRBD2 (6 bases). The CDR3 loop spans 16 amino acids. Germline loops: CDR1 LNHDA, CDR2 SQIVND (reference sequence). V lost 0 bases to trimming and J lost 0 bases, with 9 bases between them.

This clonotype was observed a few times. Written as DNA, the CDR3 is TGTGCCAGCAGTACCAACGGGGGGACAGAGACCCAGTACTTC. This encodes CASSTNGGTETQYF. The V gene is TRBV27, the J gene TRBJ2-5; 7 positions agree with TRBD2. Per germline, CDR1 MNHEY and CDR2 SMNVEV (reference sequence). V dropped 5 bases and J dropped 4; count of bases not matched to a gene: 7. This CDR3 is built from 14 residues.

J is TRBJ2-5 and V is TRBV7-2; D perhaps matches TRBD1 (6 bases). The V gene lost 5 bases and the J gene lost 2 bases, with 15 bases spanning the gap. CDR1 is SGHTA, CDR2 FQGNSA, per germline. The CDR3 runs 15 residues. The CDR3 DNA is TGTGCCAGCAGCCCCGGATACAGGGAACAAGAGACCCAGTACTTC. Encoded protein: CASSPGYREQETQYF. Combining the CDR3 with reference TRBV7-2 and TRBJ2-5 gives the whole variable domain GAGVSQSPSNKVTEKGKDVELRCDPISGHTALYWYRQSLGQGLEFLIYFQGNSAPDKSGLPSDRFSAERTGGSVSTLTIQRTQQEDSAVYLCASSPGYREQETQYFGPGTRLLVL.

The genes are TRBV5-4 and TRBJ2-5, with 10 bases fitting TRBD1. CDR3 length: 16 residues. The V segment lost 0 bases and the J segment 1 base; nucleotides outside the gene matches: 3. Germline CDR1 reads SGHNT; CDR2 reads YYREEE (reference sequence). CDR3 coding DNA: TGTGCCAGCAGCTTGGGGGACAGGGGTTTCCAAGAGACCCAGTACTTC. Protein: CASSLGDRGFQETQYF.

Many counts were recorded for this clonotype. The genes are TRBV28 and TRBJ1-5; D possibly corresponds to TRBD1 (6 bases). The CDR3 runs 15 residues. Germline V gene sequence: CDR1 MDHEN, CDR2 SYDVKM. The V end lost 7 bases, the J end lost 4 bases, and 17 bases lay between the germline ends. The chain's CDR3 is CASTQFGGGNQPQHF. In nucleotides, the CDR3 is TGTGCCAGCACCCAATTCGGAGGGGGTAATCAGCCCCAGCATTTT.

Ten or more counts support this clonotype. An end of the junction differs from the germline gene, which may be a read error. The J gene is TRBJ2-1, the V gene TRBV7-8, with D tentatively TRBD2 (5 bases). This CDR3 spans 13 amino acids. Germline loops: CDR1 SGHVS, CDR2 FQNEAQ. The CDR3 DNA reads TGTGCCAGTTCCGGGATTCCCTACATTGAGCAGTTCTTC. Its protein product is CASSGIPYIEQFF.

This sequence joins TRBV7-9 and TRBJ2-1, with D possibly TRBD1 on 5 matching bases. The CDR3 has 13 amino acids. Germline V lookup: CDR1 SEHNR, CDR2 FQNEAQ (reference sequence). The V gene lost 3 bases and the J gene lost 6 bases, with 9 bases spanning the gap. Here the CDR3 DNA reads TGTGCCAGCAGCTTCGACAGCCTCAATGAGCAGTTCTTC. This sequence encodes CASSFDSLNEQFF.

Only a few counts were recorded for this clonotype. V usage is TRBV12-3 or TRBV12-4 and J usage is TRBJ2-5; TRBD2 is a possible D gene (6 bases). The CDR3 runs 16 residues. With 1 base removed from V and 2 bases from J, the gap between germline ends came to 14 bases. In nucleotides, the CDR3 is TGTGCCAGCAGTTTAGGAGCGGGCCCAGCGCAAGAGACCCAGTACTTC. Translated, it gives CASSLGAGPAQETQYF.

This chain uses TRBV18 with TRBJ2-5; unclear D gene. V lost 4 bases and J lost 5, with 14 bases in between. Germline-derived CDR1 and CDR2 are KGHSH and LQKENI. This CDR3 is built from 14 residues. CDR3 amino acids: CASSRGTSGETQYF. For the CDR3, the DNA is TGTGCCAGCTCACGCGGCACCTCCGGGGAGACCCAGTACTTC.

This clonotype came up a few times. The chain couples TRBV11-2 to TRBJ2-2; D gene uncertain. The V and J ends lost 5 bases and 5 bases respectively, with 0 bases between them. CDR1 SGHAT and CDR2 FQNNGV come from the germline V gene. The CDR3 runs to 10 residues. In DNA, the CDR3 is TGTGCCAGCAGCACCGGGGAGCTGTTTTTT. Encoded protein: CASSTGELFF.

This clonotype appeared many times. Since no conserved phenylalanine or tryptophan closes the CDR3, a read error is the likely cause. Because the CDR3's place on the DNA is in doubt, the DNA is left out and the CDR3 is given as listed by TCRdb. The J gene is TRBJ2-1, the V gene TRBV2; the table's D call, TRBD2, has no DNA check behind it. The germline CDR1 and CDR2 sequences are SNHLY and FYNNEI. Including both end residues, the CDR3 is 14 amino acids long. This CDR3 reads CASIVGLAGGPLLL.

This clonotype was found many times. The V call is TRBV12-3 or TRBV12-4, the J call TRBJ1-6; tentatively, D is TRBD1 (5 bases). V was cut by 7 bases and J by 6 bases, with 19 bases left in between. The CDR3 totals 16 residues. This CDR3 is CASTQSQGFSNSPLHF. CDR3 coding DNA: TGTGCCAGCACCCAGAGTCAGGGATTTAGTAATTCACCCCTCCACTTT.

This clonotype was counted at least ten times. The chain joins TRBV7-6 to TRBJ2-7, with D possibly being TRBD2 (5 bases). From germline, CDR1 is SGHVS and CDR2 FNYEAQ. This CDR3 has 12 residues. Trimming pared 5 bases from V and 2 bases from J, leaving 7 bases between. In DNA form, the CDR3 reads TGTGCCAGCAGCAGCGGTCCCTACGAGCAGTACTTC. This codes for CASSSGPYEQYF.

The chain recombines TRBV20-1 with TRBJ2-5, with TRBD1 identical over 7 bases. Trimming at V came to 2 bases and at J to 5 bases, leaving 8 bases not matched to a gene. Germline V CDR1 and CDR2: DFQATT, SNEGSKA (reference sequence). The CDR3 covers 14 residues. CDR3 loop: CSARRTGLRETQYF. In DNA form, the CDR3 reads TGCAGTGCTAGAAGGACAGGATTGAGGGAGACCCAGTACTTC.

In its sample, this clonotype was seen many times. V gene TRBV2 combines with J gene TRBJ2-5; 9 positions match TRBD2. Trimming took 5 bases from V and 5 from J; bases not matched to a gene: 6. The CDR3 spans 14 residues. CDR1 SNHLY and CDR2 FYNNEI come from the germline V gene. DNA of the CDR3: TGTGCCAGCAGTATGCGGGGGGGTGGGGAGACCCAGTACTTC. Translation: CASSMRGGGETQYF.

DNA for the CDR3: TGTGCCAGCAGACCCCCGGGACAGGGGTACACCGGGGAGCTGTTTTTT. This encodes CASRPPGQGYTGELFF. V gene TRBV7-9 combines with J gene TRBJ2-2, with 10 bases matching TRBD1. Germline assignment: CDR1 SEHNR and CDR2 FQNEAQ (reference sequence). The junction had 7 bases not matched to a gene; V was cut back by 6 bases and J by 3 bases. The CDR3 spans 16 residues. The whole variable domain, remainder taken from reference TRBV7-9 and TRBJ2-2, is DTGVSQNPRHKITKRGQNVTFRCDPISEHNRLYWYRQTLGQGPEFLTYFQNEAQLEKSRLLSDRFSAERPKGSFSTLEIQRTEQGDSAMYLCASRPPGQGYTGELFFGEGSRLTVL.

This clonotype was observed a handful of times. V gene TRBV4-3 combines with J gene TRBJ1-5; D gene ambiguous. CDR3 size: 17 residues. CDR1 is LGHNA and CDR2 is YSLEER in the germline V gene. Trimming pared 0 bases from V and 2 bases from J, leaving 14 bases between. CDR3 region: CASSQDWARRGNQPQHF. DNA for the CDR3: TGCGCCAGCAGCCAAGATTGGGCTAGAAGGGGCAATCAGCCCCAGCATTTT.

The genes are TRBV20-1 and TRBJ2-5; tentatively, D is TRBD2 (5 bases). The germline V gene encodes CDR1 DFQATT and CDR2 SNEGSKA (reference sequence). The V gene lost 1 base and the J gene lost 8 bases, with 17 bases spanning the gap. This CDR3 comprises 14 residues. CDR3 protein: CSARAREHGITQYF. Here the CDR3 DNA reads TGCAGTGCTAGAGCTCGGGAACACGGTATTACCCAGTACTTC.

This clonotype was picked up many times. The rearrangement joins TRBV7-2 to TRBJ2-5, with 9 bases that match TRBD1. Looked up from germline, CDR1 is SGHTA and CDR2 is FQGNSA. This CDR3 is built from 13 residues. The junction had 9 bases not matched to a gene; V was cut back by 11 bases and J by 5 bases. DNA of the CDR3: TGTGCCGGGAGGACAGGGGTCATCGAGACCCAGTACTTC. Its translation is CAGRTGVIETQYF.

This clonotype was counted a few times. This chain joins TRBV10-3 and TRBJ1-2; tentatively, D is TRBD1 (5 bases). Deletions cut 7 bases from V and 1 base from J, with 16 bases between. From germline, CDR1 is ENHRY and CDR2 SYGVKD. The CDR3 has 15 residues. CDR3 sequence (DNA): TGTGCCATCATGGACAAAGGTGAAGTTAACTATGGCTACACCTTC. Protein: CAIMDKGEVNYGYTF.

The table lists this clonotype with many counts. The chain's CDR3 is CASRTSIRDNSYEQYF. In DNA form, the CDR3 reads TGTGCCAGCAGAACTTCGATCCGGGACAATTCCTACGAGCAGTACTTC. The V call is TRBV27, the J call TRBJ2-7, with D perhaps matching TRBD1 (6 bases). Looked up from germline, CDR1 is MNHEY and CDR2 is SMNVEV (reference sequence). The germline V and J ends were trimmed by 6 bases and 1 base, with 19 bases remaining between them. The CDR3 is made up of 16 amino acids.

This clonotype was found a few times. The V and J genes are TRBV4-1 and TRBJ2-3, with D possibly being TRBD2 (6 bases). This CDR3 spans 15 amino acids. The V gene's germline CDR1 is MGHRA and CDR2 YSYEKL. The V end lost 1 base, the J end lost 4 bases, and 12 bases lay between the germline ends. CDR3 DNA sequence: TGCGCCAGCAGCCAAGTGGAGGGAGGCTCAGATACGCAGTATTTT. Its protein is CASSQVEGGSDTQYF.

This clonotype was detected ten times or more. This chain connects TRBV7-6 to TRBJ1-1, with D tentatively TRBD1 (6 bases). The germline gives CDR1 SGHVS, CDR2 FNYEAQ. This CDR3 has 13 residues. The ends were cut back, 6 bases at V and 7 bases at J, with 15 bases in the middle. In DNA, the CDR3 is TGTGCCAGCAGTTCAGGGGTACACATTGAAGCTTTCTTT. Translated, it gives CASSSGVHIEAFF.

This clonotype was picked up a small number of times. The rearrangement joins TRBV27 to TRBJ1-2; a possible D gene is TRBD1 (5 bases). The CDR3 covers 16 residues. In germline, CDR1 is MNHEY, CDR2 SMNVEV (reference sequence). V was clipped by 6 bases and J by 3 bases, with 20 bases between them. CDR3 loop: CASSLNRRGAHYGYTF. As DNA, the CDR3 is TGTGCCAGCAGCTTAAACCGCCGTGGGGCTCACTATGGCTACACCTTC.

The chain couples TRBV20-1 to TRBJ2-1; no clear D. Looked up from germline, CDR1 is DFQATT and CDR2 is SNEGSKA (reference sequence). Between the trimmed V and J ends, which lost 5 bases and 6 bases, there was a span of 11 bases. This CDR3 spans 12 amino acids. The CDR3 coding sequence is TGCAGTGCTCCTGACCATGTCAATGAGCAGTTCTTC. Translating gives CSAPDHVNEQFF.

In this sample, this clonotype turned up many times. V is TRBV7-2 and J is TRBJ2-5; TRBD2 is a possible D gene (6 bases). Germline lookup yields CDR1 SGHTA and CDR2 FQGNSA. V was pared by 5 bases and J by 2 bases, with 18 bases between. The CDR3 is made up of 16 amino acids. The CDR3 protein is CASSPARVAAQETQYF. The DNA for the CDR3 is TGTGCCAGCAGCCCAGCCCGGGTAGCGGCTCAAGAGACCCAGTACTTC.

As DNA, the CDR3 is TGTGCCAGCAGTTACTCAGGGATTCTTGATCAGCCCCAGCATTTT. Translated, it gives CASSYSGILDQPQHF. The rearrangement joins TRBV6-2 or TRBV6-3 to TRBJ1-5; D gene uncertain. The CDR3 sequence is 15 residues long. Trimming left V 0 bases short and J 5 bases short, with 11 bases between. Germline V CDR1 and CDR2: MNHEY, SVGEGT.